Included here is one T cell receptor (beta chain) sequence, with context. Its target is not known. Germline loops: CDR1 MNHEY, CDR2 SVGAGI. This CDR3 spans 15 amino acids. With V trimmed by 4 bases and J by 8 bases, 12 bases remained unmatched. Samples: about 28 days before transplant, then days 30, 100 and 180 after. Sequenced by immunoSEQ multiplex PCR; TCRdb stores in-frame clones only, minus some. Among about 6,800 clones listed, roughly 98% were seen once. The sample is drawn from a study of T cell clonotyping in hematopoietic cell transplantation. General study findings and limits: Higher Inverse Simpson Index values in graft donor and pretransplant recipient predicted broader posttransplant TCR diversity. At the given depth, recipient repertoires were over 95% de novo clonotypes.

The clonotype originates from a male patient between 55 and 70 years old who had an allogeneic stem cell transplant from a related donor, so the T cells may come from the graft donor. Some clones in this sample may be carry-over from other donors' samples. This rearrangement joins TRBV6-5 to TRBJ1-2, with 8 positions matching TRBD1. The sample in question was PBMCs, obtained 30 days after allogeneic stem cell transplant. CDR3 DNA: TGTGCCAGCAGTTCCTCCGGACAGGGAGGTAGGGGCTACACCTTC. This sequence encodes CASSSSGQGGRGYTF.